This TCR beta chain was sequenced during a study of vaccination and CD4 T cells after COVID-19. Trimming took 6 bases from V and 5 from J, leaving 13 bases between them. This CDR3 is 12 amino acids long. CDR1 and CDR2 from the germline V gene are DFQATT and SNEGSKA (reference sequence). Treatment denoted: 10-day PBMC culture with coronavirus spike peptide pools or control peptides (ViraFEST assay). Gathered ahead of the COVID-19 pandemic (2011-2018) were the CD4+ T cells of the unexposed donor. Cultured CD4+ T-cell DNA underwent Oncomine TCR Beta short-read sequencing. Each CDR3 protein is one row after TCRdb ran MiXCR on the PCR reads. The repertoire holds some 7,000 distinct CDR3 sequences, approximately 40% seen once, with roughly a fifth in the top ten. In its sample, this clonotype was seen a few times. Its antigen is not known.

The chain has TRBV20-1 and TRBJ2-5, with D tentatively TRBD1 (5 bases). Sequencing was performed on CD4+ T cells from blood, cultured in vitro. This clonotype was sampled from a human donor in good health. This CDR3 reads CSAPEGAETQYF. CDR3 sequence (DNA): TGCAGTGCCCCGGAAGGGGCTGAGACCCAGTACTTC.